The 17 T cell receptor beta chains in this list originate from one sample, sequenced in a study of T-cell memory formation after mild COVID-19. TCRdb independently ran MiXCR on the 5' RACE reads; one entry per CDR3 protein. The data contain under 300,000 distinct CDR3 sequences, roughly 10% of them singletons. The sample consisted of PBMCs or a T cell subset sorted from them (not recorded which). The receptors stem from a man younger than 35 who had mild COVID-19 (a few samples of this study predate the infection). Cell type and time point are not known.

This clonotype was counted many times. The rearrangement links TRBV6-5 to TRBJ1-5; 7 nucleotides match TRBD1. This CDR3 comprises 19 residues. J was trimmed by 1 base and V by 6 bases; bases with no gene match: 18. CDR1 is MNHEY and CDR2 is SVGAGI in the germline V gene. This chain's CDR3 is CASRSRDSRGFSSNQPQHF. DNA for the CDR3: TGTGCCAGCAGGTCCCGGGACAGCCGTGGATTTTCCAGCAATCAGCCCCAGCATTTT.

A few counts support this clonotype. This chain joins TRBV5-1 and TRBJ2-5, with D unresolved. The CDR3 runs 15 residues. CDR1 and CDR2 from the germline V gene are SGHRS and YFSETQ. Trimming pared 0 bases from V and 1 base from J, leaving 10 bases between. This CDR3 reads CASSLGQPFQETQYF. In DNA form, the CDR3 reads TGCGCCAGCAGCTTGGGGCAGCCCTTCCAAGAGACCCAGTACTTC.

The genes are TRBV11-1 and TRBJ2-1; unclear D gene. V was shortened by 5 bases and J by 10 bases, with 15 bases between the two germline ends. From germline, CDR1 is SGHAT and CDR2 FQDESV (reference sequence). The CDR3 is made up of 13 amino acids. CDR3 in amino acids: CASSRLFRSEQFF. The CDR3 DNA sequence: TGTGCCAGCAGCCGCCTTTTCAGGTCCGAGCAGTTCTTC.

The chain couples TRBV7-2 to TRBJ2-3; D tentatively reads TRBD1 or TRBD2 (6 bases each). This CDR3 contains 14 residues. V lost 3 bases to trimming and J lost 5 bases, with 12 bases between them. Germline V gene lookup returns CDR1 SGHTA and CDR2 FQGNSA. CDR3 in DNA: TGTGCCAGCAGCTTCTACAGGGAGGTAGATACGCAGTATTTT. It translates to CASSFYREVDTQYF.

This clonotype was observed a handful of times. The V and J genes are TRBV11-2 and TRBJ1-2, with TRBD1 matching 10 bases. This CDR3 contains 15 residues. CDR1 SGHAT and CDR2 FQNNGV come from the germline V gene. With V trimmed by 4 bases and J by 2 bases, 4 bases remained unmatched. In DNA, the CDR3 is TGTGCCAGCAGCTATGACAGGGGGCGCAACTATGGCTACACCTTC. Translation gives CASSYDRGRNYGYTF.

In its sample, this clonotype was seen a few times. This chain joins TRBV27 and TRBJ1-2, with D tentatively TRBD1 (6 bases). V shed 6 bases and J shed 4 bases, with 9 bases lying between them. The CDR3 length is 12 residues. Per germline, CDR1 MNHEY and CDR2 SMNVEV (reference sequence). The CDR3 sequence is CASRDRTYGYTF. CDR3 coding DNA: TGTGCCAGCAGAGACAGGACCTATGGCTACACCTTC.

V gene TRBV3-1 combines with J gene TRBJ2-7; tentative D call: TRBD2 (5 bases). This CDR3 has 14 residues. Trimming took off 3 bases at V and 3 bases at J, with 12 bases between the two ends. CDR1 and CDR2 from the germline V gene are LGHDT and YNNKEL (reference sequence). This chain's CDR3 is CASSQSDGNYEQYV. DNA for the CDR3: TGTGCCAGCAGCCAGAGCGACGGGAACTACGAGCAGTACGTC.

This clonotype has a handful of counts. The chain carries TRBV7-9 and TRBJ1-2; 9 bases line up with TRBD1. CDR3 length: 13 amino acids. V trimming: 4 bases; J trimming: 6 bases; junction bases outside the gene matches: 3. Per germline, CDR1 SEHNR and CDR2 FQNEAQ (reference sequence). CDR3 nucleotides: TGTGCCAGCAGCTGGGACAGGGAGGATGGCTACACCTTC. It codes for CASSWDREDGYTF.

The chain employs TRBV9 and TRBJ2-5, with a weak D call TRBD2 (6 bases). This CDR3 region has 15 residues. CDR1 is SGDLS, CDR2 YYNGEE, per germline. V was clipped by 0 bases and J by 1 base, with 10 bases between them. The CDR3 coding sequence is TGTGCCAGCAGCGTAGCGGGGGTTTTCCAAGAGACCCAGTACTTC. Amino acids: CASSVAGVFQETQYF.

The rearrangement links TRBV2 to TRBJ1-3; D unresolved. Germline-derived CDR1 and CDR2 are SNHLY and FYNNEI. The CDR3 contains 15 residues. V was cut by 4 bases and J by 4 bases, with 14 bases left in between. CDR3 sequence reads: CASSVLPGSGNTIYF. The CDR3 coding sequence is TGTGCCAGCAGTGTCTTACCGGGGAGCGGAAACACCATATATTTT.

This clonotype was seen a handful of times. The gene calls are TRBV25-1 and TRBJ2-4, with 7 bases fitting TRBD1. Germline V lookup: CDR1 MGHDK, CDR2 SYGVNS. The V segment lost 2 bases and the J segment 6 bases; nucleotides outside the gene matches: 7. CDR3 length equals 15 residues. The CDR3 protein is CASSEPGTVGNIQYF. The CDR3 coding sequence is TGTGCCAGCAGTGAACCCGGGACAGTCGGAAACATTCAGTACTTC.

CDR3 in amino acids: CASRKGLAASLGSDTQYF. CDR3 in DNA: TGTGCCAGCAGGAAGGGACTAGCAGCGAGTTTAGGGTCAGATACGCAGTATTTT. V is TRBV12-3 or TRBV12-4 and J is TRBJ2-3; TRBD2 matches 9 bases. The CDR3 runs to 18 residues. The V segment lost 6 bases and the J segment 4 bases; nucleotides outside the gene matches: 17.

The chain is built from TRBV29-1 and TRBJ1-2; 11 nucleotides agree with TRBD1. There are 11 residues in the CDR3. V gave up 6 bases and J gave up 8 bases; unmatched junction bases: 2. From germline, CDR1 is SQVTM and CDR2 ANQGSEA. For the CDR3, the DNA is TGCAGCGTACGGACAGGGGGCGGCTACACCTTC. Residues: CSVRTGGGYTF. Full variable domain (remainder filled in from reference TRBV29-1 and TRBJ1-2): SAVISQKPSRDICQRGTSLTIQCQVDSQVTMMFWYRQQPGQSLTLIATANQGSEATYESGFVIDKFPISRPNLTFSTLTVSNMSPEDSSIYLCSVRTGGGYTFGSGTRLTVV.

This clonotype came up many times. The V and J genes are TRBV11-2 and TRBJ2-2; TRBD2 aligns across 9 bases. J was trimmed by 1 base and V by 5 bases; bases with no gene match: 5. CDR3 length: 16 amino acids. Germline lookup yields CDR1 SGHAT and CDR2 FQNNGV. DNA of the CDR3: TGTGCCAGCAGCCGCGCGGGGGGGCGGAACACCGGGGAGCTGTTTTTT. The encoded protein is CASSRAGGRNTGELFF.

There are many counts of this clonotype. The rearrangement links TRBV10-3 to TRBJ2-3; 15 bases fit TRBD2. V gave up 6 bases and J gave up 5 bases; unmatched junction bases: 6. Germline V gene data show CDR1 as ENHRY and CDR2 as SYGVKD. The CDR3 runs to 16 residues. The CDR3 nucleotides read TGTGCCATCAGCCGGACTAGCGGGGGGGCGGGAGATACGCAGTATTTT. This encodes CAISRTSGGAGDTQYF.

The CDR3 spells CASSPQPHPGLAGGTDTQYF. Here the CDR3 DNA reads TGTGCCAGCAGCCCACAACCGCACCCGGGACTAGCGGGGGGCACAGATACGCAGTATTTT. The chain is built from TRBV12-3 or TRBV12-4 and TRBJ2-3; 14 nucleotides line up with TRBD2. CDR3 length equals 20 residues. J gave up 1 base and V 6 bases, and 15 bases lay outside the gene matches.

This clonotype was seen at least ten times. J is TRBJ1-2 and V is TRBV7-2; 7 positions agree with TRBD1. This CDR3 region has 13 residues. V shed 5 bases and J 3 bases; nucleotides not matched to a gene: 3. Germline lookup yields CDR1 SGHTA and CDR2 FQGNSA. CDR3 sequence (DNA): TGTGCCAGCAGCCAGACAGGGTACTATGGCTACACCTTC. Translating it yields CASSQTGYYGYTF.